This T cell receptor (beta chain) was sequenced during a study of technical replicates of blood from a handful of donors. V trimming: 4 bases; J trimming: 7 bases; junction bases outside the gene matches: 4. The CDR3 totals 14 residues. CDR1 is SEHNR and CDR2 is FQNEAQ in the germline V gene (reference sequence). Using immunoSEQ multiplex PCR, the repertoire was profiled, and TCRdb retains in-frame clones only, with some absent. The sample comprises about 75,000 clones, nearly 98% of which are singletons, and 0.18% rests with the top ten. This clone was seen once. This chain joins TRBV7-9 and TRBJ1-2; 12 bases line up with TRBD1. Material: T cells isolated from PBMCs. The receptor was isolated from a human donor in good health. CDR3 bases: TGTGCCAGCAGCTCGGGACAGGGGGCGTTTGGCTACACCTTC. Translation gives CASSSGQGAFGYTF.